This T cell receptor (beta chain) was retrieved from a study of cytomegalovirus exposure and HLA in healthy donors. Study-level information: A previous analysis identified more than 100 million unique TCR beta sequences derived from approximately 190 million T cells.

With 60 Vbeta and 13 Jbeta primers, the PCR was carried out. Some clones are missing from TCRdb's copy, which holds only in-frame ones; the method was immunoSEQ multiplex PCR. Of 120,000 to 150,000 clones detected, 88% appear once; the ten largest clones hold around 0.51%. The germline V gene has CDR1 MNHNS and CDR2 SASEGT. Trimming took 1 base from V and 8 from J; bases not matched to a gene: 6. CDR3 length: 14 residues. The chain joins TRBV6-1 to TRBJ1-2, with 8 bases lining up with TRBD1. The TCR was taken from a middle-aged woman in good health and CMV-seronegative. Specimen: PBMCs. The CDR3 here is CASSEGTGSGGYTF. For the CDR3, the DNA is TGTGCCAGCAGTGAAGGGACAGGGAGCGGAGGCTACACCTTC.